The 20 T cell receptor beta chains given below trace back to one sample, sequenced in a study of CD8+CD57+ T cells in acquired aplastic anemia. The authors sequenced patients whose flow cytometry had shown CD8+CD57+ cell expansion. The study profiled TCR beta VDJ and CDR3 using genomic DNA as template. TCRdb re-called the reads through MiXCR, storing one row per CDR3 protein. The top ten clones hold more than 30% of a sample with about 160,000 distinct CDR3 sequences, roughly 50% of them seen once. Sequenced sample: sorted CD4+, CD8+, or CD8+CD57+ T cells (not recorded which) from PBMCs. The receptor source for this set is a human donor with aplastic anemia.

V and J are TRBV9 and TRBJ2-7; TRBD1 agrees at 7 bases. Germline V gene sequence: CDR1 SGDLS, CDR2 YYNGEE. The junction had 9 bases not matched to a gene; V was cut back by 4 bases and J by 2 bases. The CDR3 length is 15 residues. The DNA for the CDR3 is TGTGCCAGCAGCCCCGGACAGGACCCAGCCTACGAGCAGTACTTC. It translates to CASSPGQDPAYEQYF.

As regards this clonotype: This clone may be a read error of a much larger clone one base away. This chain's CDR3 is CASSFRATLDRGELFF. DNA for the CDR3: TGTGCCAGCAGCTTTAGGGCCACACTCGACCGCGGGGAGCTGTTTTTT. This chain uses TRBV11-1 with TRBJ2-2; D gene ambiguous. CDR3 length: 16 amino acids. V lost 3 bases, J lost 7 bases, and 18 bases lay in between. Germline CDR1 reads SGHAT; CDR2 reads FQDESV (reference sequence).

This rearrangement joins TRBV6-1 to TRBJ1-4; the D is unclear. The CDR3 totals 15 residues. Germline CDR1 MNHNS, CDR2 SASEGT. V was clipped by 8 bases and J by 5 bases, with 18 bases between them. CDR3 coding DNA: TGTGCCAGCCAGGAGCTACTATCTGGGAATGAAAAACTGTTTTTT. It yields the protein CASQELLSGNEKLFF.

This clonotype was observed a handful of times. This chain joins TRBV12-3 or TRBV12-4 and TRBJ2-1; 7 nucleotides align to TRBD2. This CDR3 has 17 residues. J was trimmed by 4 bases and V by 2 bases; bases with no gene match: 11. DNA of the CDR3: TGTGCCAGCAGTTTATACTTTGCGGGAGCTTCATACAATGAGCAGTTCTTC. Translating gives CASSLYFAGASYNEQFF.

V is TRBV29-1 and J is TRBJ2-7; no definite D call. This CDR3 is built from 11 residues. The germline gives CDR1 SQVTM, CDR2 ANQGSEA. V was trimmed by 6 bases and J by 0 bases, leaving 6 bases between them. In DNA, the CDR3 is TGCAGCGTCGCTAGCTCCTACGAGCAGTACTTC. Translating gives CSVASSYEQYF.

This clonotype has a count of ten or more. The V gene is TRBV25-1, the J gene TRBJ1-4, with 7 bases matching TRBD1. Germline values: CDR1 MGHDK, CDR2 SYGVNS. V lost 4 bases to trimming and J lost 2 bases; unmatched junction nucleotides: 7. The CDR3 length is 16 residues. CDR3 in amino acids: CASSGSTQGTNEKLFF. The DNA for the CDR3 is TGTGCCAGCAGTGGGTCGACACAGGGGACTAATGAAAAACTGTTTTTT.

This clonotype has a count of ten or more. This chain joins TRBV11-2 and TRBJ2-3, with no clear D. This CDR3 comprises 12 residues. V lost 3 bases and J 2 bases, leaving 3 bases between the germline ends. From germline, CDR1 is SGHAT and CDR2 FQNNGV. CDR3 loop: CASSFVTDTQYF. CDR3 DNA sequence: TGTGCCAGCAGCTTCGTCACAGATACGCAGTATTTT.

The table lists this clonotype with many counts. The rearrangement links TRBV19 to TRBJ1-2, with a possible D match to TRBD1 (6 bases). CDR3 length equals 12 residues. Looked up from germline, CDR1 is LNHDA and CDR2 is SQIVND (reference sequence). With 8 bases removed from V and 6 bases from J, the gap between germline ends came to 13 bases. The CDR3 loop is CASAPGGHGYTF. CDR3 nucleotides: TGTGCCAGTGCCCCGGGGGGCCATGGCTACACCTTC. Looking up the rest from reference TRBV19 and TRBJ1-2 gives the full variable domain: DGGITQSPKYLFRKEGQNVTLSCEQNLNHDAMYWYRQDPGQGLRLIYYSQIVNDFQKGDIAEGYSVSREKKESFPLTVTSAQKNPTAFYLCASAPGGHGYTFGSGTRLTVV.

The chain joins TRBV19 to TRBJ2-1; no reliable D call. This CDR3 spans 15 amino acids. Per germline, CDR1 LNHDA and CDR2 SQIVND (reference sequence). V shed 3 bases and J shed 2 bases, with 11 bases lying between them. The CDR3 sequence is CASSIYANTYNEQFF. CDR3 in DNA: TGTGCCAGTAGTATCTATGCGAATACCTACAATGAGCAGTTCTTC.

This sequence joins TRBV10-3 and TRBJ2-2; no clear D gene. Trimming removed 3 bases at V and 4 bases at J, with 9 bases between. Per germline, CDR1 ENHRY and CDR2 SYGVKD. This CDR3 is built from 14 residues. Here the CDR3 reads CAISELTATGELFF. The CDR3 region has the DNA TGTGCCATCAGTGAACTGACGGCCACCGGGGAGCTGTTTTTT.

This clonotype was seen a few times. This chain connects TRBV10-3 to TRBJ1-6; 7 nucleotides line up with TRBD1. Germline V CDR1 and CDR2: ENHRY, SYGVKD. The CDR3 extends over 15 amino acids. After removal of 8 bases from V and 13 bases from J, the junction contained 17 bases not matched to a gene. The CDR3: CAIGAARDSGLPLHF. CDR3 DNA sequence: TGTGCCATCGGAGCAGCGCGGGACAGCGGACTTCCCCTCCACTTT.

The CDR3 DNA follows: TGTGCCAGCAGCCCCTACAGGACGAACACTGAAGCTTTCTTT. Encoded protein: CASSPYRTNTEAFF. This chain connects TRBV5-6 to TRBJ1-1; maybe TRBD1 (5 bases). CDR1 is SGHDT, CDR2 YYEEEE, per germline. This CDR3 comprises 14 residues. Trimming cost V 4 bases and J 1 base, with 11 bases left between them.

The sample holds many counts of this clonotype. This chain joins TRBV6-2 or TRBV6-3 and TRBJ1-1; a weak D match, TRBD1 (5 bases). Germline values: CDR1 MNHEY, CDR2 SVGEGT. Trimming removed 2 bases at V and 5 bases at J, with 12 bases between. The CDR3 is 14 amino acids. CDR3 sequence: CASSYPREGTEAFF. The CDR3 DNA follows: TGTGCCAGCAGTTACCCCAGGGAGGGGACTGAAGCTTTCTTT.

This clonotype was counted ten times or more. This chain links TRBV12-5 with TRBJ2-1, with D hard to call. The V end lost 5 bases, the J end lost 5 bases, and 1 base lay between the germline ends. Germline CDR1 is LGHNT and CDR2 is FRNRAP. The CDR3 extends over 10 amino acids. CDR3 sequence reads: CASGNNEQFF. The CDR3 DNA reads TGTGCTAGTGGTAACAATGAGCAGTTCTTC.

V usage is TRBV3-1 and J usage is TRBJ2-1; 8 bases map to TRBD1. The V and J ends lost 0 bases and 7 bases, in that order; junction bases with no gene match: 11. This CDR3 is built from 17 residues. CDR1 is LGHDT, CDR2 YNNKEL, per germline (reference sequence). The DNA of the CDR3 is TGTGCCAGCAGCCAAGATATGTGGCAGGGGGCAGCTAATGAGCAGTTCTTC. This translates into CASSQDMWQGAANEQFF.

The count of this clonotype is one. The CDR3 does not end in the conserved phenylalanine or tryptophan, so this is likely a read error. It is unclear where the CDR3 begins or ends on the DNA, so no DNA is shown, and the CDR3 is as TCRdb lists it. The V gene is TRBV9, the J gene TRBJ1-3; the D call in the table, TRBD1, was not verified against the DNA. The CDR3 comprises 11 residues, both ends counted. The V gene's germline CDR1 is SGDLS and CDR2 YYNGEE. CDR3 sequence: CASSPPLGGNE.

This rearrangement joins TRBV5-4 to TRBJ2-5, with 12 bases lining up with TRBD1. The CDR3 sequence is 14 residues long. From germline, CDR1 is SGHNT and CDR2 YYREEE (reference sequence). V trimming: 2 bases; J trimming: 6 bases; junction bases outside the gene matches: 2. CDR3 nucleotide sequence: TGTGCCAGCAGCTTCCGGGACAGGGGGCAGACCCAGTACTTC. It codes for CASSFRDRGQTQYF.

The table lists this clonotype with many counts. The V gene is TRBV5-4, the J gene TRBJ1-6; the D is unclear. The CDR3 is 12 residues long. Trimming stripped 0 bases from V and 11 bases from J, with 6 bases between. Germline-derived CDR1 and CDR2 are SGHNT and YYREEE (reference sequence). The CDR3 coding sequence is TGTGCCAGCAGCTTGGGGGCACCACCCCTCCACTTT. Protein sequence: CASSLGAPPLHF.

This clonotype was counted at least ten times. The chain uses TRBV2 and TRBJ1-1; 10 nucleotides line up with TRBD1. Trimming at V came to 6 bases and at J to 0 bases, leaving 13 bases not matched to a gene. Germline V lookup: CDR1 SNHLY, CDR2 FYNNEI. CDR3 size: 18 residues. The CDR3 nucleotides are TGTGCCAGCAGGTATCCGGACAGGGGGTATTCTATGAACACTGAAGCTTTCTTT. Amino acid sequence: CASRYPDRGYSMNTEAFF.

In its sample, this clonotype was seen a few times. V gene TRBV2 combines with J gene TRBJ1-5, with 7 bases matching TRBD1. J gave up 3 bases and V 7 bases, and 9 bases lay outside the gene matches. This CDR3 region has 15 residues. Germline loops: CDR1 SNHLY, CDR2 FYNNEI. In DNA, the CDR3 is TGTGCCAGCACCGGGGTCAGGGGGTACAATCAGCCCCAGCATTTT. As protein: CASTGVRGYNQPQHF.